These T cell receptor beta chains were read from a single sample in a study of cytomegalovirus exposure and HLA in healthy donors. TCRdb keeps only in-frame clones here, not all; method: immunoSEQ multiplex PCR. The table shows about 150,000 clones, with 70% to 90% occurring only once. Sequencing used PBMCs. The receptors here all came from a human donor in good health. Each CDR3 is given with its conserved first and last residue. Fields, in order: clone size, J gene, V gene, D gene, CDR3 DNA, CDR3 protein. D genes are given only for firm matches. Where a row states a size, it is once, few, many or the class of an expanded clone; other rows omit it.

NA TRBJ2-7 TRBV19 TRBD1 TGTGCCAGTAGTATAACGAACAGGGGGATCTACGAGCAGTACTTC CASSITNRGIYEQYF
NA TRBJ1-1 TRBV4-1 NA TGCGCCAGCAGCCCCGGGGGGACGGGTCGGACTGAAGCTTTCTTT CASSPGGTGRTEAFF
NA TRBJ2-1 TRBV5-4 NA TGTGCCAGCAGCTTGGAGAATAGTTTTGAGTTCTTC CASSLENSFEFF
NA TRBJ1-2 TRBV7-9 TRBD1 TGTGCCAGCAGCTTAGATGCGACAGGGTACGGCTATGGCTACACCTTC CASSLDATGYGYGYTF
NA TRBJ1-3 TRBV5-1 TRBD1 TGCGCCAGCAGCTTGACACAGGGGAGAAACACCATATATTTT CASSLTQGRNTIYF
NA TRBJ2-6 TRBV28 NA TGTGCCAGCAGCTTCCCGGGGGACGGGGCCAACGTCCTGACTTTC CASSFPGDGANVLTF
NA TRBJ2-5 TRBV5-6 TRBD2 TGTGCCAGCAGCTTGGCCGCTACTAGCGGGACAAAGACCCAGTACTTC CASSLAATSGTKTQYF
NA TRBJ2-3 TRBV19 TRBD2 TGTGCCAGTAGTATTAGCGGGAGGCGTGGGGATACGCAGTATTTT CASSISGRRGDTQYF
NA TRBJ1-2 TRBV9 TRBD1 TGTGCCAGCAGCGGACAGGGGGTTAACTATGGCTACACCTTC CASSGQGVNYGYTF
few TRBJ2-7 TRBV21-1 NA TGTGCCAGCAGCAAAGATGGGCCTAACGAGCAGTACTTC CASSKDGPNEQYF
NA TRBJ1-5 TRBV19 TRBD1 TGTGCCAGTAGTGCGGACAGGGTCAATCAGCCCCAGCATTTT CASSADRVNQPQHF
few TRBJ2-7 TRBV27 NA TGTGCCCGAGGGAGGCAGAACCCCTACGAGCAGTACTTC CARGRQNPYEQYF
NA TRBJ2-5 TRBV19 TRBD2 TGTGCCAGTACCGAACATAGTAGCGGGAAAGAGACCCAGTACTTC CASTEHSSGKETQYF
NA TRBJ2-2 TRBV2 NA TGTGCCAGCAGTGAATATGAGAACGGGGAGCTGTTTTTT CASSEYENGELFF
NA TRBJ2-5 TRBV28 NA TGTGCCAGCAGTTCCTTGAAGTGGGACGCCGGAGGGACAGAGACCCAGTACTTC CASSSLKWDAGGTETQYF
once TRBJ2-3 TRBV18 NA TGTGCCAGCTCACTGCGACCCATAGACAGGGGAGGGACAGATACGCAGTATTTT CASSLRPIDRGGTDTQYF
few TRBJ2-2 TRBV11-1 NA TGTGCCAGCAGCCCCATGGAGGGGGCGACCGGGGAGCTGTTTTTT CASSPMEGATGELFF
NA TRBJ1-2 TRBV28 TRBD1 TGTGCCAGCAGTTCCCACCCCCTTTCCACAGGGGGCGTAAGTGGCTACACCTTC CASSSHPLSTGGVSGYTF
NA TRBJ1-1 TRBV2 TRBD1 TGTGCCAGCAGACTCTGGAGGGGGCAAGGCACTGAAGCTTTCTTT CASRLWRGQGTEAFF
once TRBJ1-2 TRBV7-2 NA TGTGCCAGCTTGCCCAACGGGTTGTCCCCGTATGGCTACACCTTC CASLPNGLSPYGYTF
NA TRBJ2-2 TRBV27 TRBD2 TGTGCCAGCAGTTCGCCGGGACTAGCGGGGGGGAAGAACACCGGGGAGCTGTTTTTT CASSSPGLAGGKNTGELFF
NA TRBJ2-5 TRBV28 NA TGTGCCAGCAGTTTATTCCCCAGGGCTCAAGAGACCCAGTACTTC CASSLFPRAQETQYF
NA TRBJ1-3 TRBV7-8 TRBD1 TGTGCCAGCAGGACAGGGGCTGGAAACACCATATATTTT CASRTGAGNTIYF
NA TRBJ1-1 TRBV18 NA TGTGCCAGCTCCCTCCTAACAGAGATGAACACTGAAGCTTTCTTT CASSLLTEMNTEAFF